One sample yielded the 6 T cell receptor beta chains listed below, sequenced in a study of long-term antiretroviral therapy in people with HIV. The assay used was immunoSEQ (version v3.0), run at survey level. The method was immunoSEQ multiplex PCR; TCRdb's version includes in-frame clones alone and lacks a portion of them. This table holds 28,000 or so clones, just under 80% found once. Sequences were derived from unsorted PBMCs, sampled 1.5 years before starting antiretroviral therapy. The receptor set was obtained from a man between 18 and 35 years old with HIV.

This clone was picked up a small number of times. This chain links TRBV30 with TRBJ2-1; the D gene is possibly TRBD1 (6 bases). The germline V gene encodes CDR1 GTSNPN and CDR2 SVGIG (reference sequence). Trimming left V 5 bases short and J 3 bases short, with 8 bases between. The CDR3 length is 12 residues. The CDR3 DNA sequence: TGTGCCTGGGCCAGGGGCTACAATGAGCAGTTCTTC. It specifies CAWARGYNEQFF.

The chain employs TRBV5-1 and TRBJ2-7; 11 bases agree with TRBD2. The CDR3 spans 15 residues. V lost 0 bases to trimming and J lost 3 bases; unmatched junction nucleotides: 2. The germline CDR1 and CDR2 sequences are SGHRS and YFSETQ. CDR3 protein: CASSLDTSGGYEQYF. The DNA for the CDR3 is TGCGCCAGCAGCTTGGACACTAGCGGGGGCTACGAGCAGTACTTC.

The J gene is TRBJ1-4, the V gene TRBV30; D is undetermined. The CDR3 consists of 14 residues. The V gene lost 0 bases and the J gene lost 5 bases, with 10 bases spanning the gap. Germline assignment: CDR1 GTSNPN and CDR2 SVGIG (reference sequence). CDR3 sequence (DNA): TGTGCCTGGAGTGTAGATGGGTTCAATGAAAAACTGTTTTTT. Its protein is CAWSVDGFNEKLFF.

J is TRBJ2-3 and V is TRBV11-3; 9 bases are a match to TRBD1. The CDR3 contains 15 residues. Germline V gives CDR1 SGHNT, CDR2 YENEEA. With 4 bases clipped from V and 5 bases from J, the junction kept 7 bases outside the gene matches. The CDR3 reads CASSSRGQGEDTQYF. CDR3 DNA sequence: TGTGCCAGCAGCTCCAGGGGACAGGGAGAAGATACGCAGTATTTT.

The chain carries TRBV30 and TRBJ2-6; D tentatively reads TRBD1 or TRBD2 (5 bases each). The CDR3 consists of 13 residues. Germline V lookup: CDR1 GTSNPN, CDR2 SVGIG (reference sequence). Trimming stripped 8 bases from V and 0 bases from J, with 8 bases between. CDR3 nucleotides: TGTGCCGGGACGGGCTCTGGGGCCAACGTCCTGACTTTC. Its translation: CAGTGSGANVLTF.

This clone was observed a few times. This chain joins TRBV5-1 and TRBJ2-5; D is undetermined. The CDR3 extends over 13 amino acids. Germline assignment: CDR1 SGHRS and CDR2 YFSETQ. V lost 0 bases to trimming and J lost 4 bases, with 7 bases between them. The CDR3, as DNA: TGCGCCAGCAGCTTGGCCCCTTTAGAGACCCAGTACTTC. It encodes CASSLAPLETQYF.